One sample yielded the 18 T cell receptor beta chains listed below, sequenced in a study of cytomegalovirus exposure and HLA in healthy donors (dated by TCRdb to the late 2010s). The method behind the library was the immunoSEQ multiplex PCR assay. A mixture of 60 forward primers for TCR Vbeta segments and 13 reverse primers for TCR Jbeta segments was used in the multiplex PCR. Entries here come from immuneACCESS through TCRdb and include only in-frame sequences with V and J called. Some clones fail to appear in such tables; in the studies checked, an unresolved V gene covers under half of the shortfall, and the cause of the remainder is unknown. This sample holds over 110,000 clones; 75% to 80% were observed only once. In total, the top ten clones hold around 5.9% of the sample. Input material: PBMCs. The receptors originated from a woman aged 40 to 50 in good health and CMV-seropositive.

The V and J genes are TRBV30 and TRBJ2-6; TRBD1 agrees at 8 bases. J lost 2 bases, V lost 3 bases, and 15 bases had no gene match. The germline gives CDR1 GTSNPN, CDR2 SVGIG (reference sequence). CDR3 length: 19 residues. For the CDR3, the DNA is TGTGCCTGGAGGCTCGGTAATGGACAGGGATTCGCTGGGGCCAACGTCCTGACTTTC. The encoded protein is CAWRLGNGQGFAGANVLTF.

The rearrangement links TRBV10-1 to TRBJ2-1; possible D gene TRBD2, 5 bases. This CDR3 region has 15 residues. Germline assignment: CDR1 WNHNN and CDR2 SYGVQD (reference sequence). V lost 6 bases to trimming and J lost 4 bases, with 16 bases between them. CDR3 DNA: TGCGCCAGCAGCCTTATAGCGCAAATTTACAATGAGCAGTTCTTC. It translates to CASSLIAQIYNEQFF.

The V and J genes are TRBV5-1 and TRBJ2-5; possible D gene TRBD1, 5 bases. This CDR3 is built from 13 residues. The germline V gene has CDR1 SGHRS and CDR2 YFSETQ. With 4 bases removed from V and 4 bases from J, the gap between germline ends came to 11 bases. For the CDR3, the DNA is TGCGCCAGCAGCACCAGGGTTGTAGAGACCCAGTACTTC. Protein product: CASSTRVVETQYF.

The V gene is TRBV7-9, the J gene TRBJ2-3; no reliable D call. Germline-derived CDR1 and CDR2 are SEHNR and FQNEAQ (reference sequence). The germline V and J ends were trimmed by 5 bases and 0 bases, with 3 bases remaining between them. CDR3 length equals 12 residues. This chain's CDR3 is CASSPSTDTQYF. CDR3 bases: TGTGCCAGCAGCCCTAGCACAGATACGCAGTATTTT.

J is TRBJ1-1 and V is TRBV7-9, with 11 bases lining up with TRBD1. Germline V gene lookup returns CDR1 SEHNR and CDR2 FQNEAQ (reference sequence). Trimming took 5 bases from V and 3 from J; bases not matched to a gene: 2. The CDR3 consists of 14 residues. CDR3 sequence (DNA): TGTGCCAGCAGCCGGGGACAGGGGGACACTGAAGCTTTCTTT. Its translation is CASSRGQGDTEAFF.

The chain recombines TRBV5-1 with TRBJ2-3, with D perhaps matching TRBD1 (6 bases). In germline, CDR1 is SGHRS, CDR2 YFSETQ. This CDR3 spans 15 amino acids. Trimming pared 6 bases from V and 0 bases from J, leaving 14 bases between. The CDR3 DNA follows: TGCGCCAGCACCTATCCAGGGGATAGCACAGATACGCAGTATTTT. Amino acid sequence: CASTYPGDSTDTQYF. Combining the CDR3 with reference TRBV5-1 and TRBJ2-3 gives the whole variable domain KAGVTQTPRYLIKTRGQQVTLSCSPISGHRSVSWYQQTPGQGLQFLFEYFSETQRNKGNFPGRFSGRQFSNSRSEMNVSTLELGDSALYLCASTYPGDSTDTQYFGPGTRLTVL.

This clone was observed a handful of times. The chain employs TRBV6-6 and TRBJ1-3, with 7 positions matching TRBD1. The junction had 10 bases not matched to a gene; V was cut back by 7 bases and J by 4 bases. The CDR3 runs 15 residues. The germline CDR1 and CDR2 sequences are MNHNY and SVGAGI (reference sequence). CDR3 coding DNA: TGTGCCAGCACCAGGGGGTCAGGGTCCGGAAACACCATATATTTT. This codes for CASTRGSGSGNTIYF.

The rearrangement uses TRBV25-1 and TRBJ2-2; 7 bases align to TRBD1. With V trimmed by 0 bases and J by 2 bases, 6 bases remained unmatched. This CDR3 has 17 residues. The germline CDR1 and CDR2 sequences are MGHDK and SYGVNS. The CDR3 sequence: CASSEYPGTVNTGELFF. DNA of the CDR3: TGTGCCAGCAGTGAATACCCCGGGACAGTAAACACCGGGGAGCTGTTTTTT.

The CDR3 bases are TGTGCCAGCAATCCGGGGGTCGGTGAAAAACTGTTTTTT. It codes for CASNPGVGEKLFF. This sequence joins TRBV5-5 and TRBJ1-4; weak D call: TRBD1 (5 bases). Trimming cost V 6 bases and J 7 bases, with 13 bases left between them. The germline gives CDR1 SGHKS, CDR2 YYEKEE (reference sequence). The CDR3 runs 13 residues.

The chain employs TRBV4-1 and TRBJ2-3; perhaps TRBD2 as D (6 bases). Trimming left V 2 bases short and J 2 bases short, with 17 bases between. Germline V gives CDR1 MGHRA, CDR2 YSYEKL. The CDR3 is 17 amino acids. The CDR3 loop is CASSQTPGERNTDTQYF. For the CDR3, the DNA is TGCGCCAGCAGCCAAACCCCGGGGGAGCGGAACACAGATACGCAGTATTTT.

This chain links TRBV5-6 with TRBJ2-7; 8 bases are a match to TRBD2. The CDR3 contains 15 residues. From germline, CDR1 is SGHDT and CDR2 YYEEEE. After removal of 0 bases from V and 4 bases from J, the junction contained 6 bases not matched to a gene. The CDR3 loop reads CASSLGPSGRYEQYF. CDR3 coding DNA: TGTGCCAGCAGCTTGGGTCCTAGCGGGCGGTACGAGCAGTACTTC.

The V call is TRBV11-2, the J call TRBJ1-2; no reliable D call. Germline CDR1 reads SGHAT; CDR2 reads FQNNGV. V was cut by 7 bases and J by 7 bases, with 16 bases left in between. This CDR3 has 13 residues. The CDR3 DNA reads TGTGCCAGCACCTTCTCAGAGGGTTCTGGCTACACCTTC. Residues: CASTFSEGSGYTF.

The CDR3 loop is CSARKGLALAYEQYF. In nucleotides, the CDR3 is TGCAGCGCACGAAAAGGACTAGCGCTAGCCTACGAGCAGTACTTC. The chain couples TRBV29-1 to TRBJ2-7; 9 bases are shared with TRBD2. With V trimmed by 7 bases and J by 2 bases, 12 bases remained unmatched. Germline V gene lookup returns CDR1 SQVTM and CDR2 ANQGSEA. The CDR3 is made up of 15 amino acids.

The chain joins TRBV9 to TRBJ2-6, with a weak D call TRBD1 (5 bases). With 4 bases removed from V and 4 bases from J, the gap between germline ends came to 15 bases. The germline gives CDR1 SGDLS, CDR2 YYNGEE. The CDR3 runs 16 residues. CDR3 bases: TGTGCCAGCAGCACATACAGGACCCTCGGGGCCAACGTCCTGACTTTC. This encodes CASSTYRTLGANVLTF.

Comment on this clone: Germline is not matched at one junction end, which may reflect a read error. The chain links TRBV6-1 to TRBJ2-1, with 10 bases identical to TRBD2. There are 14 residues in the CDR3. Germline loops: CDR1 MNHNS, CDR2 SASEGT. The CDR3 DNA reads as TGTGCCAGCAGTAAAGCGGGAGGGTACAATGAGCAGTTCTTC. Amino acid sequence: CASSKAGGYNEQFF.

The chain joins TRBV5-1 to TRBJ1-1; D unclear. Trimming removed 4 bases from V and 1 base from J, with 17 bases in between. The length of the CDR3 is 16 residues. Germline assignment: CDR1 SGHRS and CDR2 YFSETQ. In nucleotides, the CDR3 is TGCGCCAGCAGCCCCCCGGGGAAGGCGGGGAACACTGAAGCTTTCTTT. Its protein product is CASSPPGKAGNTEAFF.

The chain employs TRBV2 and TRBJ1-2; TRBD1 matches 9 bases. Trimming took 9 bases from V and 4 from J; bases not matched to a gene: 6. Germline-derived CDR1 and CDR2 are SNHLY and FYNNEI. The CDR3 has 13 residues. CDR3: CARGQGVSYGYTF. DNA of the CDR3: TGTGCCAGGGGACAGGGAGTTAGCTATGGCTACACCTTC.

This chain uses TRBV5-1 with TRBJ2-5; the match to TRBD2 covers 10 bases. The J call may be in error: the DNA end matches TRBJ2-7 better. This CDR3 has 14 amino acids. CDR1 is SGHRS, CDR2 YFSETQ, per germline. The CDR3 spells CASSSASGSFEQYF. CDR3 in DNA: TGCGCCAGCAGCTCGGCTAGCGGGAGTTTCGAGCAGTACTTC.